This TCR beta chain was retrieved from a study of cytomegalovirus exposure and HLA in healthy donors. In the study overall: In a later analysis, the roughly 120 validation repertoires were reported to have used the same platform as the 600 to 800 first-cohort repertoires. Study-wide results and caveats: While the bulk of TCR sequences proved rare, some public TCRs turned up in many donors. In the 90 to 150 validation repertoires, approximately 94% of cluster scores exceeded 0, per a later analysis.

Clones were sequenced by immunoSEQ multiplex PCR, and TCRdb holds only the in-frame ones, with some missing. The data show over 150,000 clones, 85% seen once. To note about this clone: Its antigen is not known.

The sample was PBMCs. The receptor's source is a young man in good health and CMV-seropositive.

CDR3 bases: TGTGCCAGCAGTACCCCTGGGGCAGCCTACGAGCAGTACTTC. It specifies CASSTPGAAYEQYF. The chain links TRBV6-6 to TRBJ2-7; possible D gene TRBD1, 5 bases. Germline V CDR1 and CDR2: MNHNY, SVGAGI (reference sequence). This CDR3 region has 14 residues. Trimming removed 5 bases at V and 2 bases at J, with 13 bases between.